The present TCR beta chain was sequenced within a study of blood T cells in healthy people across ages. It was with a sample-barcoded 5' primer and a J-beta primer mix that a second PCR of about 6 to 12 cycles was run. Every cDNA was tagged by a template-switch adaptor with 12 random nucleotides. TCRdb ran MiXCR on the 5' RACE reads and lists one entry per CDR3 protein. Of approximately 830,000 distinct CDR3 sequences listed, about 59% are singletons. The CDR3 covers 15 residues. V lost 0 bases to trimming and J lost 6 bases, with 12 bases between them. Germline CDR1 reads MNHNS; CDR2 reads SASEGT. The chain couples TRBV6-1 to TRBJ1-5; D remains unclear. Sequenced sample: blood. The receptor comes from a man aged 25-45 years in good health. CDR3 bases: TGTGCCAGCAGTGAAGCTTCGGGGAGTGCTCAGCCCCAGCATTTT. Translating it yields CASSEASGSAQPQHF.